The text below deals with one TCR beta chain. As yet, its antigen is unknown. Primed by a sample-barcoded 5' primer and a J-beta primer mix, a second PCR proceeded for about 6 to 12 cycles. TCRdb ran MiXCR on the 5' RACE reads and lists one entry per CDR3 protein. Of 1.5 million to 2 million distinct CDR3 sequences in the sample, over 25% are singletons; the top ten hold roughly 8%. The CDR3 is 13 residues long. V lost 7 bases and J lost 4, with 14 bases in between. Germline CDR1 reads MNHEY; CDR2 reads SVGEGT. The data stem from a study of blood T cells in healthy people across ages. General study results and limits: Diversity of TCR beta per million T cells declined in a roughly linear way with age. Estimates of total diversity, which came from one million sequenced T cells, were considered to be underestimates.

For every donor, a draw yielded around 10 milliliters of peripheral blood. The chain recombines TRBV6-2 or TRBV6-3 with TRBJ2-7; D is possibly TRBD1 or TRBD2 (5 bases each). The sample consisted of blood. The receptor was derived from a young woman in good health. CDR3 residues: CASKQAGFYEQYF. The CDR3 DNA is TGTGCCAGCAAACAGGCGGGTTTTTACGAGCAGTACTTC.